This T cell receptor beta chain was sequenced during a study of T cell repertoires in cytomegalovirus infection. Study context: Recently described HLA-C-restricted plus well-studied HLA-B-restricted CMV epitopes were used. Public TCR beta signatures were indicative of both CMV infection and a matching HLA type.

TCRdb called the reads again in MiXCR, with one record for every CDR3 protein. The sample holds roughly 990,000 distinct CDR3 sequences, around 30% seen once. The CDR3 covers 15 residues. With 2 bases removed from V and 1 base from J, the gap between germline ends came to 11 bases. From germline, CDR1 is MGHDK and CDR2 SYGVNS. This clonotype has more than one count but fewer than ten. Its antigen is as yet unknown. The source of this sequence is a human donor in good health (CMV status not recorded). Some clones in this sample may be carry-over from other donors' samples. This sequence joins TRBV25-1 and TRBJ1-1; TRBD1 is a possible D gene (5 bases). Material: cultured CD8+ T cells from PBMCs, obtained from culture after CMV antigen stimulation. CDR3 sequence reads: CASSEGRGSNTEAFF. The CDR3 DNA reads as TGTGCCAGCAGTGAAGGGAGGGGCTCGAACACTGAAGCTTTCTTT.